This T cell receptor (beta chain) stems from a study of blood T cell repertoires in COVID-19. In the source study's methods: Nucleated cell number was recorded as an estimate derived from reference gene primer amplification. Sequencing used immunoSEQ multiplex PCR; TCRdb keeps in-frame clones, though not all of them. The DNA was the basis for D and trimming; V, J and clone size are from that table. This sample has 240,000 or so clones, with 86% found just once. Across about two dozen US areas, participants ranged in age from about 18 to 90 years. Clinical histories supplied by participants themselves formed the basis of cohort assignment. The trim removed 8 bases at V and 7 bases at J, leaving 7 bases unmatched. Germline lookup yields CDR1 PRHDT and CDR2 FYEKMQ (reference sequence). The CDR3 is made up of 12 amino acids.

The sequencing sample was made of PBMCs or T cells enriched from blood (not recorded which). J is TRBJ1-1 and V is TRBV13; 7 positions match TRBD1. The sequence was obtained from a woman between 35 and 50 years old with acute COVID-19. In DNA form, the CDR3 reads TGTGCCAGCGAGCCCACAGGGGATGAAGCTTTCTTT. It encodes CASEPTGDEAFF.